A single sample is the source of the 7 T cell receptor beta chains below, sequenced in a study of blood T cell repertoires in COVID-19 (dated by TCRdb to between 2020 and 2021). The library was made by the immunoSEQ multiplex PCR assay. This is the immuneACCESS table as TCRdb keeps it, with only in-frame sequences that have V and J called. A part of the clones is gone; compared with another copy, unresolved V genes explain less than half, and the rest is unexplained. Present in this sample are 200,000 to 300,000 clones, more than 70% of which were seen just once. Together, the top ten hold 2% to 2.5% of the sample. Sequences were obtained from PBMCs or T cells enriched from blood (not recorded which). Receptors originate from a woman aged 45-59 years who had recovered from COVID-19.

The V gene is TRBV2, the J gene TRBJ1-4; a weak D match, TRBD1 (5 bases). CDR1 is SNHLY and CDR2 is FYNNEI in the germline V gene. V lost 5 bases and J 7 bases, leaving 17 bases between the germline ends. The CDR3 sequence is 15 residues long. CDR3 in DNA: TGTGCCAGCAGTAAAAGGGCAGGGCTGGGTGAAAAACTGTTTTTT. Translating gives CASSKRAGLGEKLFF.

The rearrangement links TRBV5-1 to TRBJ2-5; possibly TRBD2 for D (5 bases). The germline gives CDR1 SGHRS, CDR2 YFSETQ. With 5 bases removed from V and 3 bases from J, the gap between germline ends came to 17 bases. The CDR3 covers 15 residues. DNA of the CDR3: TGCGCCAGCAGTCCAGGCGCCTGGGGAGAAGAGACCCAGTACTTC. Translating it yields CASSPGAWGEETQYF.

The genes are TRBV5-4 and TRBJ2-5; TRBD2 might be the D (7 bases). In germline, CDR1 is SGHNT, CDR2 YYREEE (reference sequence). This CDR3 region has 16 residues. Trimming took off 5 bases at V and 4 bases at J, with 21 bases between the two ends. CDR3 region: CASSSGAGVVVETQYF. The CDR3 DNA follows: TGTGCCAGCAGTTCGGGGGCGGGAGTTGTCGTAGAGACCCAGTACTTC.

This CDR3 reads CASSLIRGLTKAKNIQYF. The DNA for the CDR3 is TGTGCCAGCAGCTTAATCAGGGGGCTGACGAAGGCCAAAAACATTCAGTACTTC. The chain employs TRBV7-3 and TRBJ2-4, with TRBD1 matching over 8 bases. The CDR3 is 18 residues long. V dropped 1 base and J dropped 1; count of bases not matched to a gene: 9. Germline V CDR1 and CDR2: SGHTA, FQGTGA. Looking up the rest from reference TRBV7-3 and TRBJ2-4 gives the full variable domain: GAGVSQTPSNKVTEKGKYVELRCDPISGHTALYWYRQSLGQGPEFLIYFQGTGAADDSGLPNDRFFAVRPEGSVSTLKIQRTERGDSAVYLCASSLIRGLTKAKNIQYFGAGTRLSVL.

The CDR3: CASSLEARRRAVYGYTF. CDR3 coding DNA: TGTGCCAGCAGCTTAGAGGCCCGCCGGCGGGCGGTGTATGGCTACACCTTC. The J gene is TRBJ1-2, the V gene TRBV7-2; no definite D call. CDR1 and CDR2 (germline): SGHTA, FQGNSA. V dropped 1 base and J dropped 5 bases, with 20 bases sitting between them. The CDR3 contains 17 residues.

The chain uses TRBV2 and TRBJ1-2; possible D gene TRBD1, 5 bases. The V gene lost 7 bases and the J gene lost 4 bases, with 10 bases spanning the gap. The V gene's germline CDR1 is SNHLY and CDR2 FYNNEI. The CDR3 covers 12 residues. CDR3 bases: TGTGCCAGCAAGGGGATTTCCTATGGCTACACCTTC. Translation: CASKGISYGYTF.

The chain has TRBV30 and TRBJ2-1, with 8 bases aligning to TRBD1. Germline CDR1 reads GTSNPN; CDR2 reads SVGIG (reference sequence). V was pared by 2 bases and J by 6 bases, with 3 bases of the junction left unmatched. The CDR3 has 13 amino acids. Here the CDR3 DNA reads TGTGCCTGGAGTTATGACAGGGGCAATGAGCAGTTCTTC. The encoded protein is CAWSYDRGNEQFF.